What follows are 16 T cell receptor beta chains derived from one specimen sequenced in a study of T cell changes during pregnancy in multiple sclerosis. Clones were sequenced by immunoSEQ multiplex PCR, and TCRdb holds only the in-frame ones, with some missing. The sample yields some 40,000 clones, 93% seen once. Sequencing was performed on CD4+ T cells from peripheral blood mononuclear cells, taken in the first trimester of pregnancy. These receptor sequences come from a female donor with multiple sclerosis, enrolled in a pregnancy study.

The chain couples TRBV7-2 to TRBJ1-2, with unresolved D. CDR3 length: 13 amino acids. V lost 1 base to trimming and J lost 1 base, with 4 bases between them. CDR1 is SGHTA and CDR2 is FQGNSA in the germline V gene. CDR3: CASSLDNNYGYTF. In DNA, the CDR3 is TGTGCCAGCAGCTTAGACAATAACTATGGCTACACCTTC.

This chain joins TRBV7-2 and TRBJ2-7; 8 nucleotides match TRBD2. This CDR3 is 16 amino acids long. Germline CDR1 and CDR2: SGHTA and FQGNSA. After removal of 5 bases from V and 1 base from J, the junction contained 10 bases not matched to a gene. The CDR3: CASSPAGGRRSYEQYF. The CDR3 DNA reads TGTGCCAGCAGCCCCGCGGGGGGAAGGAGGTCCTACGAGCAGTACTTC.

The chain couples TRBV18 to TRBJ2-5; a possible D gene is TRBD2 (6 bases). The CDR3 extends over 13 amino acids. The germline V gene encodes CDR1 KGHSH and CDR2 LQKENI. V was clipped by 2 bases and J by 4 bases, with 8 bases between them. CDR3 sequence reads: CASSPDGRETQYF. The CDR3 DNA reads as TGTGCCAGCTCACCAGACGGGAGAGAGACCCAGTACTTC.

This chain joins TRBV29-1 and TRBJ1-1; D is possibly TRBD1 (6 bases). Trimming took 2 bases from V and 10 from J, leaving 14 bases between them. This CDR3 comprises 12 residues. Germline assignment: CDR1 SQVTM and CDR2 ANQGSEA. The CDR3 DNA reads TGCAGCGTTGAAAACGCGGACAGAGCAGCTTTCTTT. It encodes CSVENADRAAFF.

This clone has only one observation. The chain is built from TRBV27 and TRBJ2-2; 7 bases agree with TRBD2. V shed 7 bases and J 2 bases; nucleotides not matched to a gene: 4. Germline loops: CDR1 MNHEY, CDR2 SMNVEV (reference sequence). This CDR3 is 14 amino acids long. CDR3 amino acids: CASNAGANTGELFF. Here the CDR3 DNA reads TGTGCCAGCAATGCGGGAGCCAACACCGGGGAGCTGTTTTTT.

This clone was seen a handful of times. The rearrangement joins TRBV7-8 to TRBJ1-6; D gene ambiguous. Germline V lookup: CDR1 SGHVS, CDR2 FQNEAQ. Trimming shortened V by 5 bases and J by 10 bases, and 12 bases separated the two germline ends. The CDR3 has 13 amino acids. For the CDR3, the DNA is TGTGCCAGCAGCCACGGTCTTGCATCACCCCTCCACTTT. It yields the protein CASSHGLASPLHF.

The V gene is TRBV2, the J gene TRBJ2-5; possible D gene TRBD2, 5 bases. The CDR3 is 13 amino acids. Per the germline V gene, CDR1 is SNHLY and CDR2 is FYNNEI. With 6 bases removed from V and 7 bases from J, the gap between germline ends came to 15 bases. The DNA for the CDR3 is TGTGCCAGCAGAGGACCCAAGAGGGCGACCCAGTACTTC. Translation gives CASRGPKRATQYF.

This chain links TRBV5-4 with TRBJ1-5; unclear D gene. The CDR3 has 14 amino acids. Looked up from germline, CDR1 is SGHNT and CDR2 is YYREEE (reference sequence). V shed 6 bases and J shed 2 bases, with 12 bases lying between them. The CDR3 reads CASTSGPGNQPQHF. The CDR3 nucleotides read TGTGCCAGCACCTCTGGGCCGGGCAATCAGCCCCAGCATTTT. Looking up the rest from reference TRBV5-4 and TRBJ1-5 gives the full variable domain: ETGVTQSPTHLIKTRGQQVTLRCSSQSGHNTVSWYQQALGQGPQFIFQYYREEENGRGNFPPRFSGLQFPNYSSELNVNALELDDSALYLCASTSGPGNQPQHFGDGTRLSIL.

V and J are TRBV2 and TRBJ2-5; weak D call: TRBD1 (5 bases). This CDR3 has 12 amino acids. The germline V and J ends were trimmed by 7 bases and 1 base, with 7 bases remaining between them. The V gene's germline CDR1 is SNHLY and CDR2 FYNNEI. The CDR3 DNA sequence: TGTGCCAGCAAGGGGCTCCAAGAGACCCAGTACTTC. It is translated as CASKGLQETQYF. Combining the CDR3 with reference TRBV2 and TRBJ2-5 gives the whole variable domain EPEVTQTPSHQVTQMGQEVILRCVPISNHLYFYWYRQILGQKVEFLVSFYNNEISEKSEIFDDQFSVERPDGSNFTLKIRSTKLEDSAMYFCASKGLQETQYFGPGTRLLVL.

This chain connects TRBV2 to TRBJ1-2; D not resolved. The CDR3 loop spans 15 amino acids. The V gene's germline CDR1 is SNHLY and CDR2 FYNNEI. V lost 3 bases and J 5 bases, leaving 16 bases between the germline ends. This chain's CDR3 is CASSEGRKGLYGYTF. The DNA for the CDR3 is TGTGCCAGCAGTGAGGGGAGGAAGGGCCTATATGGCTACACCTTC.

This clone was seen a handful of times. V gene TRBV7-6 combines with J gene TRBJ1-5; no clear D. The germline V and J ends were trimmed by 0 bases and 9 bases, with 18 bases remaining between them. From germline, CDR1 is SGHVS and CDR2 FNYEAQ. This CDR3 is built from 16 residues. The CDR3, as DNA: TGTGCCAGCAGCTTAGCTAGTCCGGGTGGCAGTGGGCCCCAGCATTTT. It translates to CASSLASPGGSGPQHF.

The genes are TRBV6-4 and TRBJ2-3; TRBD2 matches 12 bases. Germline V gives CDR1 MRHNA, CDR2 SNTAGT. Trimming took 6 bases from V and 1 from J; bases not matched to a gene: 11. The CDR3 length is 18 residues. CDR3 protein: CASSRYVTSGGGTDTQYF. The CDR3 DNA sequence: TGTGCCAGCAGCCGCTATGTGACTAGCGGGGGTGGCACAGATACGCAGTATTTT.

The rearrangement links TRBV7-9 to TRBJ1-2, with a possible D match to TRBD1 (5 bases). The CDR3 is 15 amino acids. Germline CDR1 is SEHNR and CDR2 is FQNEAQ (reference sequence). V was shortened by 6 bases and J by 3 bases, with 17 bases between the two germline ends. CDR3 coding DNA: TGTGCCAGCAGTAGGTTCACGGGGACTCACTATGGCTACACCTTC. This translates into CASSRFTGTHYGYTF.

This chain joins TRBV6-6 and TRBJ2-7; 8 bases are shared with TRBD2. The CDR3 is 15 residues long. Germline trimming cut 1 base from V and 3 bases from J; bases unmatched to any gene: 5. Per the germline V gene, CDR1 is MNHNY and CDR2 is SVGAGI (reference sequence). CDR3 DNA: TGTGCCAGCAGTTACTTCACGAGCGGGAGCTACGAGCAGTACTTC. Encoded protein: CASSYFTSGSYEQYF.

The gene calls are TRBV7-5 and TRBJ1-5. TRBV7-5 is recorded as a pseudogene. The CDR3 loop spans 16 amino acids. CDR3: CVRSRYKQRRIQPQHF. The DNA of the CDR3 is TGTGTCAGAAGCCGATACAAGCAGCGAAGGATTCAGCCCCAGCATTTT.

V is TRBV5-4 and J is TRBJ2-7; 9 bases fit TRBD2. Germline CDR1 reads SGHNT; CDR2 reads YYREEE (reference sequence). The V segment lost 4 bases and the J segment 2 bases; nucleotides outside the gene matches: 10. This CDR3 comprises 16 residues. The CDR3 sequence is CASSNPLAGRTYEQYF. Here the CDR3 DNA reads TGTGCCAGCAGCAATCCTCTAGCGGGGCGGACCTACGAGCAGTACTTC.